This T cell receptor (beta chain) was identified in a study of blood T cell repertoires in COVID-19. At the level of the study: T cells, B-cell-depleted T cells, or PBMCs supplied cDNA or gDNA.

The CDR3 is 15 residues long. V shed 5 bases, J shed 5 bases, and the junction held 5 bases outside the gene matches. Germline lookup yields CDR1 SGHTA and CDR2 FQGTGA. Under the authors' procedure: Reference gene primer amplification gave estimated nucleated cell counts. Only in-frame clones appear in the TCRdb table, and some are missing; sequencing was by immunoSEQ multiplex PCR. The DNA was the basis for D and trimming; V, J and clone size are from that table. The data hold a few hundred thousand clones, with roughly nine tenths observed a single time. Living in roughly 23 US areas, the participants were between 18 and 89 years of age. Participant reports of clinical history set cohort assignment.

The sequencing sample was made of PBMCs or T cells enriched from blood (not recorded which). This chain joins TRBV7-3 and TRBJ2-2; the match to TRBD2 covers 10 bases. This receptor was obtained from a woman between 25 and 40 years old who had recovered from COVID-19. The CDR3 sequence: CASSPSGSDTGELFF. Written as DNA, the CDR3 is TGTGCCAGCAGCCCTAGCGGGAGCGATACCGGGGAGCTGTTTTTT.